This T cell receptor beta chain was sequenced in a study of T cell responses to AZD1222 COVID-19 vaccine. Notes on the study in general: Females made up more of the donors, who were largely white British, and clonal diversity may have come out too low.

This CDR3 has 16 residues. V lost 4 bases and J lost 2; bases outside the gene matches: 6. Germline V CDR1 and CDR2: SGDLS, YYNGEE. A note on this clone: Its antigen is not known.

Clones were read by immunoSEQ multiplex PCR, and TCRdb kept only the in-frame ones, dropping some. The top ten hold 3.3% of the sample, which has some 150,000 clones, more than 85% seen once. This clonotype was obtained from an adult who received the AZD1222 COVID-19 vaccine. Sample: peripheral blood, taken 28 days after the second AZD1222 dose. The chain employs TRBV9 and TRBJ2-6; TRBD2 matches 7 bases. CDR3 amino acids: CASSFGGRTGANVLTF. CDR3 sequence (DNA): TGTGCCAGCAGCTTCGGCGGGAGAACTGGGGCCAACGTCCTGACTTTC.